Here is one TCR beta chain with its context. V lost 1 base and J lost 4, with 6 bases in between. Germline lookup yields CDR1 SGHAT and CDR2 FQNNGV. This CDR3 spans 13 amino acids. The sample originates from a study of T cell responses to AZD1222 COVID-19 vaccine. TCRdb keeps only in-frame clones here, not all; method: immunoSEQ multiplex PCR. Of about 130,000 clones in the sample, just over 85% were seen once. The chain uses TRBV11-2 and TRBJ2-3, with TRBD2 as a possible D gene (5 bases). The source is an adult in good health. Sequenced material: peripheral blood, taken on day 0 of AZD1222 vaccination. The CDR3 coding sequence is TGTGCCAGCAGCTTAGGAGGGTCAGATACGCAGTATTTT. This codes for CASSLGGSDTQYF.